This is a list of T cell receptor beta chains from one sample in a study of cytomegalovirus exposure and HLA in healthy donors. Clones were sequenced by immunoSEQ multiplex PCR, and TCRdb holds only the in-frame ones, with some missing. The repertoire holds some 120,000 clones, roughly 71% seen once, with about 2.8% in the top ten. Input material: PBMCs. The receptors come from a woman in her 40s in good health and CMV-seropositive. Both conserved end residues are part of each CDR3. Fields, in order: D gene, clone size, J gene, V gene, CDR3 DNA, CDR3 protein. D genes are given only for firm matches. The size field is filled for only some rows; it gives once, few, many or a size class.

D gene: TRBD2
clone size: .
J gene: TRBJ2-1
V gene: TRBV13
CDR3 DNA: TGTGCCAGCAGCCATAGCGGGCTTTCCTACAATGAGCAGTTCTTC
CDR3 protein: CASSHSGLSYNEQFF

D gene: .
clone size: .
J gene: TRBJ1-4
V gene: TRBV7-2
CDR3 DNA: TGTGCCAGCAGCTTAGTAGGCGGGAGTGGGGCAGATGAAAAACTGTTTTTT
CDR3 protein: CASSLVGGSGADEKLFF

D gene: .
clone size: .
J gene: TRBJ1-1
V gene: TRBV7-2
CDR3 DNA: TGTGCCAGCAGCTTAGTGTTACAGTCGAACACTGAAGCTTTCTTT
CDR3 protein: CASSLVLQSNTEAFF

D gene: TRBD2
clone size: .
J gene: TRBJ2-7
V gene: TRBV5-4
CDR3 DNA: TGTGCCAGCAGCCGCGGACTAGCGGTCTCCTACGAGCAGTACTTC
CDR3 protein: CASSRGLAVSYEQYF

D gene: .
clone size: .
J gene: TRBJ2-3
V gene: TRBV5-1
CDR3 DNA: TGCGCCAGCAGTCGGGACACCTCTAGCACAGATACGCAGTATTTT
CDR3 protein: CASSRDTSSTDTQYF

D gene: .
clone size: .
J gene: TRBJ1-5
V gene: TRBV7-2
CDR3 DNA: TGTGCCAGCAGCACAGATTATAGCAATCAGCCCCAGCATTTT
CDR3 protein: CASSTDYSNQPQHF

D gene: TRBD1
clone size: .
J gene: TRBJ2-5
V gene: TRBV5-6
CDR3 DNA: TGTGCCAGCAGCTTGAGGACAGGGGGCCCAGAGACCCAGTACTTC
CDR3 protein: CASSLRTGGPETQYF

D gene: TRBD2
clone size: .
J gene: TRBJ2-1
V gene: TRBV5-1
CDR3 DNA: TGCGCCAGCAGCACGAAGATAGCGGGAGCTTACAATGAGCAGTTCTTC
CDR3 protein: CASSTKIAGAYNEQFF

D gene: TRBD1
clone size: .
J gene: TRBJ2-3
V gene: TRBV19
CDR3 DNA: TGTGCCAGTAGTATTCGGTCCAGACAGGGGACACCAGATACGCAGTATTTT
CDR3 protein: CASSIRSRQGTPDTQYF

D gene: TRBD1
clone size: few
J gene: TRBJ2-7
V gene: TRBV27
CDR3 DNA: TGTGCCAGCAGCGTGCCGGGACAGGGGACCTCCTACGAGCAGTACTTC
CDR3 protein: CASSVPGQGTSYEQYF

D gene: TRBD2
clone size: .
J gene: TRBJ2-7
V gene: TRBV30
CDR3 DNA: TGTGCTTCAACTAGCGGGGGGGCCGGCGAGCAGTACTTC
CDR3 protein: CASTSGGAGEQYF